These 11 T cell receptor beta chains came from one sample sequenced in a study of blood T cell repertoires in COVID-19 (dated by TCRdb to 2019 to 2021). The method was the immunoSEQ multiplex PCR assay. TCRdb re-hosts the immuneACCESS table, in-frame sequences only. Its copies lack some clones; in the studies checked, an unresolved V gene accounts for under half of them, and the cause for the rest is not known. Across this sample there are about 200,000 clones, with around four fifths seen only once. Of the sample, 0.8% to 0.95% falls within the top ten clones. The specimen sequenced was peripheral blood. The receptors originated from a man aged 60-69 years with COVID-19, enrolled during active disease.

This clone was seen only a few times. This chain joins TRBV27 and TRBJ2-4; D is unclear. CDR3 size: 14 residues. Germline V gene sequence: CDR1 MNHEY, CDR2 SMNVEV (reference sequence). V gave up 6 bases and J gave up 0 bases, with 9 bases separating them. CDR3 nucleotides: TGTGCCAGCAGCTCTAACTTAGCCAAAAACATTCAGTACTTC. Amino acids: CASSSNLAKNIQYF.

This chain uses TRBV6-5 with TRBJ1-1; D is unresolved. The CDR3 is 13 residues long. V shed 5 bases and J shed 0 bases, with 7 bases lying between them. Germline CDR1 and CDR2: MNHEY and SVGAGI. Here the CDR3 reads CASSRTVNTEAFF. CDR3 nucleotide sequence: TGTGCCAGCAGTAGAACAGTGAACACTGAAGCTTTCTTT.

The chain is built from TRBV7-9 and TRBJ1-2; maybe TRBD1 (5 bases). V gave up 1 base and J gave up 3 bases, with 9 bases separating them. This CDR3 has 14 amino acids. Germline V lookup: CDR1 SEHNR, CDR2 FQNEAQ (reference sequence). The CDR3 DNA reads TGTGCCAGCAGCTTAGGAACAGGCCACTATGGCTACACCTTC. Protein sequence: CASSLGTGHYGYTF.

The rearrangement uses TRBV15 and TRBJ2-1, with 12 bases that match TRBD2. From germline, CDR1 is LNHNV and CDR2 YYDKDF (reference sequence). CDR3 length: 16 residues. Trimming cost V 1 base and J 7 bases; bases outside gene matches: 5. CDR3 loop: CATSRVRTSGNNEQFF. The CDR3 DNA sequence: TGTGCCACCAGCAGAGTGAGGACTAGCGGGAATAATGAGCAGTTCTTC.

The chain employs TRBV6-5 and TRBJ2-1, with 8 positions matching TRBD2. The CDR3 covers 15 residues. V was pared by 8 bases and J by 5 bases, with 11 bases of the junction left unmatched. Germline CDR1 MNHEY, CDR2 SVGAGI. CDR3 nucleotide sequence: TGTGCCAGCGGCTACGGGACTAGGAGGAACAATGAGCAGTTCTTC. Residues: CASGYGTRRNNEQFF.

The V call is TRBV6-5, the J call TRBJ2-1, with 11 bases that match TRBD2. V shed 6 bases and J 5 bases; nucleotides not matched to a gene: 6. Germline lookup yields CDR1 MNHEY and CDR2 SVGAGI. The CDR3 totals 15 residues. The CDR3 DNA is TGTGCCAGCAGGGGAGGGACTAGCGGAAACAATGAGCAGTTCTTC. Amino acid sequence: CASRGGTSGNNEQFF.

The CDR3 DNA sequence: TGTGCCAGCAGCCAGGACAGGGCGAAAGATGAGCAGTTCTTC. Its protein product is CASSQDRAKDEQFF. The V and J genes are TRBV7-9 and TRBJ2-1; TRBD1 aligns across 8 bases. The CDR3 consists of 14 residues. V lost 5 bases to trimming and J lost 8 bases; unmatched junction nucleotides: 8. CDR1 is SEHNR, CDR2 FQNEAQ, per germline (reference sequence). Complete variable domain (other parts from reference TRBV7-9 and TRBJ2-1): DTGVSQNPRHKITKRGQNVTFRCDPISEHNRLYWYRQTLGQGPEFLTYFQNEAQLEKSRLLSDRFSAERPKGSFSTLEIQRTEQGDSAMYLCASSQDRAKDEQFFGPGTRLTVL.

In DNA, the CDR3 is TGTGCCAGCAGCTTACCCGGACAGGGACATGGCTACACCTTC. Protein: CASSLPGQGHGYTF. The V gene is TRBV7-2, the J gene TRBJ1-2; 8 bases are a match to TRBD1. V lost 2 bases, J lost 6 bases, and 5 bases stayed unmatched. Germline V CDR1 and CDR2: SGHTA, FQGNSA. This CDR3 has 14 residues.

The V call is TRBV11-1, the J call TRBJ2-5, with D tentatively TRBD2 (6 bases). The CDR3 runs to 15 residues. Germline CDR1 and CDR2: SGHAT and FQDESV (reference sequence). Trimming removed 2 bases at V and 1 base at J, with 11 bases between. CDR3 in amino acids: CASSLRRGPQETQYF. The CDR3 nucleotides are TGTGCCAGCAGCTTAAGGCGGGGCCCCCAAGAGACCCAGTACTTC.

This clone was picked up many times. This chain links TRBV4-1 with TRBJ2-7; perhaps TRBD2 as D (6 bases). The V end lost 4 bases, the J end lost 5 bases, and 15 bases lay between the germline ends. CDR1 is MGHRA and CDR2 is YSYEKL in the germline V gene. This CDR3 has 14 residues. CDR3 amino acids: CASSLWGAGDEQYF. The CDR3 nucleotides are TGCGCCAGCAGCCTCTGGGGAGCGGGCGACGAGCAGTACTTC.

CDR3 DNA: TGTGCCAGCAGCCAAGACGGAGCAGGGTACTCACCCCTCCACTTT. Amino acid sequence: CASSQDGAGYSPLHF. The chain is built from TRBV4-2 and TRBJ1-6; D is perhaps TRBD1 (5 bases). CDR1 and CDR2 (germline): LGHNA, YNFKEQ. With 0 bases removed from V and 10 bases from J, the gap between germline ends came to 13 bases. This CDR3 contains 15 residues.